This T cell receptor beta chain originates from a study of T cell repertoires in cytomegalovirus infection. Via MiXCR, TCRdb re-called the reads, giving one row per CDR3 protein. The repertoire holds under 850,000 distinct CDR3 sequences, with 35% as singletons. Trimming took 8 bases from V and 2 from J; bases not matched to a gene: 8. Germline assignment: CDR1 ENHRY and CDR2 SYGVKD. The CDR3 sequence is 15 residues long. The rearrangement joins TRBV10-3 to TRBJ2-7; the match to TRBD2 covers 11 bases. This TCR was sampled from a human donor in good health (CMV status not recorded). Some clones in this sample may be carry-over from other donors' samples. Sequencing was done on a sample of PBMCs. CDR3 nucleotides: TGTGCCATCTTAGTCCCGACTAGCGGGACCTACGAGCAGTACTTC. It yields the protein CAILVPTSGTYEQYF.